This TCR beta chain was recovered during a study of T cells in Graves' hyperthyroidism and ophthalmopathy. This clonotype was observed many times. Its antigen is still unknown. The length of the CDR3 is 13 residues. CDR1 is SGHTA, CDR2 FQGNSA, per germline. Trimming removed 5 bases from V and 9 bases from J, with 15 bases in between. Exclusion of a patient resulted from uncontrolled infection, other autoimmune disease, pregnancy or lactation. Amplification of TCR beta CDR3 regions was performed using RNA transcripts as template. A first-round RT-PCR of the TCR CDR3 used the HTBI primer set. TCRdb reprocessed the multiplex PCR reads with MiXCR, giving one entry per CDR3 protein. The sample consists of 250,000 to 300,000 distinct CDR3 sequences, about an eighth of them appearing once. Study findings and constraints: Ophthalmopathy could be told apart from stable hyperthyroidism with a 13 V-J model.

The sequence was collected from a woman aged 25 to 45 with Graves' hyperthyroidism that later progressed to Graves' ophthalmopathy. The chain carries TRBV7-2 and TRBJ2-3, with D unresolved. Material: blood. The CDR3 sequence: CASSAPEAGTQYF. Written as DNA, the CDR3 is TGTGCCAGCAGCGCTCCCGAAGCTGGCACGCAGTATTTT.